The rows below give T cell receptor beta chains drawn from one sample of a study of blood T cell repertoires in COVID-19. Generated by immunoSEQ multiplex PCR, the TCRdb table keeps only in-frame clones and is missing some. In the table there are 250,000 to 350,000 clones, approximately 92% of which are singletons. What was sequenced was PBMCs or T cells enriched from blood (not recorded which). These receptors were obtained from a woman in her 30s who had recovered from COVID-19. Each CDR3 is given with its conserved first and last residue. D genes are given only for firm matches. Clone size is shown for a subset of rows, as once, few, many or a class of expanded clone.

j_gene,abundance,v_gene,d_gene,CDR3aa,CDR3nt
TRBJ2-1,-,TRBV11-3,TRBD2,CASGPGLTSGGPNEQFF,TGTGCCAGCGGACCGGGTCTAACTAGCGGGGGGCCCAATGAGCAGTTCTTC
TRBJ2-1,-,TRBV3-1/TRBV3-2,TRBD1,CASSQEGGQRKQFF,TGTGCCAGCAGCCAAGAAGGGGGCCAAAGGAAGCAGTTCTTC
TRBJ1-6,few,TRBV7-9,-,CASSFRDTVLHF,TGTGCCAGCAGCTTCCGGGACACCGTTCTCCACTTT
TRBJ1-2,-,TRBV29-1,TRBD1,CSVGYGQGGGYTF,TGCAGCGTTGGTTATGGACAGGGTGGTGGCTACACCTTC
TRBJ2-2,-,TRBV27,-,CASSSMARATGELFF,TGTGCCAGCAGTTCCATGGCCAGGGCGACCGGGGAGCTGTTTTTT
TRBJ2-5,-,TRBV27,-,CASSFTGYQETQYF,TGTGCCAGCAGTTTTACGGGGTATCAAGAGACCCAGTACTTC
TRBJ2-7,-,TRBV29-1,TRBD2,CSVVGLVGYEQYF,TGCAGCGTCGTAGGACTAGTCGGATACGAGCAGTACTTC
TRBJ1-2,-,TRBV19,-,CASSSSGYNYGYTF,TGTGCCAGTAGTTCCTCGGGATATAACTATGGCTACACCTTC
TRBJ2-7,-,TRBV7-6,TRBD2,CASSGSWGSGSYEQYF,TGTGCCAGCAGCGGATCGTGGGGTAGCGGGAGTTACGAGCAGTACTTC
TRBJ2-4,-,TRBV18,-,CASSPVQDSKNIQYF,TGTGCCAGCTCACCGGTTCAGGACTCCAAAAACATTCAGTACTTC
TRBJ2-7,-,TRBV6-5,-,CASSSPSRVGEQYF,TGTGCCAGCAGTTCTCCAAGCAGGGTGGGCGAGCAGTACTTC
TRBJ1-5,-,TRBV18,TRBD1,CASSGGQGGNQPQHF,TGTGCCAGCTCAGGTGGACAGGGGGGCAATCAGCCCCAGCATTTT
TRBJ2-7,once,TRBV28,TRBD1,CASSSHRGIYEQYF,TGTGCCAGCAGTTCACACAGGGGGATCTACGAGCAGTACTTC
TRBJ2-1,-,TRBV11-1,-,CASSPGSGEQFF,TGTGCCAGCAGCCCAGGTTCGGGGGAGCAGTTCTTC
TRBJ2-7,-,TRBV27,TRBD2,CASSRLAGGQHEQYF,TGTGCCAGCAGTCGACTAGCGGGAGGTCAACACGAGCAGTACTTC
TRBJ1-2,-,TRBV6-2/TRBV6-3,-,CASSYGGQAYTF,TGTGCCAGCAGTTACGGGGGCCAGGCCTACACCTTC
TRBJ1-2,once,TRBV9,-,CASSVGQGDYGYTF,TGTGCCAGCAGCGTAGGCCAGGGTGACTATGGCTACACCTTC
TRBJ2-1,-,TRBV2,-,CASSEGRGRSYNEQFF,TGTGCCAGCAGTGAGGGTCGGGGAAGGTCCTACAATGAGCAGTTCTTC
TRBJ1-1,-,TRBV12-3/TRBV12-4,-,CATGGSTEAFF,TGTGCCACCGGGGGGTCCACTGAAGCTTTCTTT
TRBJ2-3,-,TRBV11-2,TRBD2,CASSPRGGREVSTDTQYF,TGTGCCAGCAGCCCCCGCGGGGGGCGCGAGGTCAGCACAGATACGCAGTATTTT
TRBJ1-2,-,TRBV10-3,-,CAIRAYYGYTF,TGTGCCATCAGAGCGTACTATGGCTACACCTTC
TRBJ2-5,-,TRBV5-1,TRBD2,CASEPGAGEQETQYF,TGCGCCAGCGAACCGGGAGCGGGAGAGCAAGAGACCCAGTACTTC
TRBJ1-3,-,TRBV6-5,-,CASSGDSGNTIYF,TGTGCCAGTTCGGGGGACTCTGGAAACACCATATATTTT
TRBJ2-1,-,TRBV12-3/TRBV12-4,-,CASNLGVNNEQFF,TGTGCCAGCAACCTTGGAGTGAATAATGAGCAGTTCTTC
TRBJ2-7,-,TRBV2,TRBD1,CASKDRAPYEQYF,TGTGCCAGCAAAGACAGGGCTCCCTACGAGCAGTACTTC
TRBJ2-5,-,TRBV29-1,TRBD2,CSGGLAGQETQYF,TGCAGCGGCGGACTAGCGGGGCAAGAGACCCAGTACTTC
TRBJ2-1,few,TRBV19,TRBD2,CASRRTRFGRYNEQFF,TGTGCCAGTAGAAGGACTAGATTTGGGCGTTACAATGAGCAGTTCTTC
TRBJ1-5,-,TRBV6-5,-,CASRGLGGNQPQHF,TGTGCCAGCAGGGGGTTAGGGGGCAATCAGCCCCAGCATTTT
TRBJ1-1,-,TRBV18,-,CASSPGQLNTEAFF,TGTGCCAGCTCACCCGGACAGTTGAACACTGAAGCTTTCTTT
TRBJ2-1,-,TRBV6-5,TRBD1,CASSYSKQGAYEQFF,TGTGCCAGCAGTTACTCGAAACAGGGGGCCTATGAGCAGTTCTTC
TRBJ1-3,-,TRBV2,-,CASSEAGGNSGNTIYF,TGTGCCAGCAGTGAAGCGGGCGGGAACTCTGGAAACACCATATATTTT
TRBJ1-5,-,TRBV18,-,CASSPAQGNQPQHF,TGTGCCAGCTCACCGGCCCAGGGGAACCAGCCCCAGCATTTT
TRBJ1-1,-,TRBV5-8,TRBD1,CASSFRRGRIAEAFF,TGTGCCAGCAGCTTTAGGAGGGGGCGCATCGCTGAAGCTTTCTTT
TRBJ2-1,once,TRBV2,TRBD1,CASSWDRGGNEQFF,TGTGCCAGCAGTTGGGACAGGGGGGGCAATGAGCAGTTCTTC
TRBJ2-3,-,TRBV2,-,CASIDPGILDTQYF,TGTGCCAGCATCGACCCGGGGATACTTGATACGCAGTATTTT
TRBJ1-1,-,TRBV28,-,CASSFYGGSTEAFF,TGTGCCAGCAGTTTTTACGGCGGGAGCACTGAAGCTTTCTTT
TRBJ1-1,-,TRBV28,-,CASRVGGENTEAFF,TGTGCCAGCAGAGTGGGAGGGGAGAACACTGAAGCTTTCTTT
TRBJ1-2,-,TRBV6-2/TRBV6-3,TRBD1,CASSYPLDTGGAYYGYTF,TGTGCCAGCAGTTACCCCCTGGACACAGGGGGCGCGTACTATGGCTACACCTTC
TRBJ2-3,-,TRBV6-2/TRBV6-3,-,CASSYGGTAGTDTQYF,TGTGCCAGCAGTTACGGGGGGACAGCAGGCACAGATACGCAGTATTTT
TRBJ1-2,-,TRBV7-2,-,CASSLEGLAYGYTF,TGTGCCAGCAGCTTGGAGGGACTAGCCTATGGCTACACCTTC
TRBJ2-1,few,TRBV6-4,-,CASSDRQHNEQFF,TGTGCCAGCAGTGACCGACAGCACAATGAGCAGTTCTTC
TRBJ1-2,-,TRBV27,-,CASKQGPHYGYTF,TGTGCCAGCAAACAGGGCCCTCATTATGGCTACACCTTC
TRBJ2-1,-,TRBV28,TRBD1,CASIAYRGLKLYNEQFF,TGTGCCAGCATTGCTTACAGGGGCCTAAAACTCTACAATGAGCAGTTCTTC
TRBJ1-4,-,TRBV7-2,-,CASSPTKGNEKLFF,TGTGCCAGCAGCCCAACCAAGGGGAATGAAAAACTGTTTTTT
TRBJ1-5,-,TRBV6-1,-,CASSEAAGYSNQPQHF,TGTGCCAGCAGTGAAGCGGCAGGCTATAGCAATCAGCCCCAGCATTTT
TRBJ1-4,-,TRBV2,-,CASSELEALEKLFF,TGTGCCAGCAGTGAATTGGAGGCCTTGGAAAAACTGTTTTTT
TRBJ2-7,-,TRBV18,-,CASSQTGYEQYF,TGTGCCAGCTCACAGACTGGATACGAGCAGTACTTC
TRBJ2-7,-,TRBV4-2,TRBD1,CASSQDRGPYEQYF,TGTGCCAGCAGCCAAGACAGGGGGCCCTACGAGCAGTACTTC